This T cell receptor beta chain is drawn from a study of T cells in localized non-small cell lung cancer. Study conclusions and caveats: Appearing in adjacent lung were a median roughly 60 of the top 100 tumor clones. Patients showing higher blood T cell density tended to see longer overall survival. Without multi-region sequencing, intratumor heterogeneity could not be excluded. Clonality peaked in uninvolved adjacent lung rather than tumor.

Trimming cost V 7 bases and J 5 bases, with 20 bases left between them. This CDR3 is 16 amino acids long. Germline V gene lookup returns CDR1 SGHVS and CDR2 FQNEAQ. This clone was found once. As yet, its antigen is unknown. Data came from immunoSEQ multiplex PCR; TCRdb stores just in-frame clones and leaves some out. The table records some 40,000 clones, roughly 92% of them present only once. The source of this sequence is a female donor of 60 years or more with stage I lung adenocarcinoma. This chain joins TRBV7-8 and TRBJ1-4; D might be TRBD1 (6 bases). The sample here was peripheral blood, taken before any cancer treatment. The CDR3 reads CASNQRRGLGNEKLFF. CDR3 in DNA: TGTGCCAGCAACCAAAGACGGGGGCTGGGGAATGAAAAACTGTTTTTT.